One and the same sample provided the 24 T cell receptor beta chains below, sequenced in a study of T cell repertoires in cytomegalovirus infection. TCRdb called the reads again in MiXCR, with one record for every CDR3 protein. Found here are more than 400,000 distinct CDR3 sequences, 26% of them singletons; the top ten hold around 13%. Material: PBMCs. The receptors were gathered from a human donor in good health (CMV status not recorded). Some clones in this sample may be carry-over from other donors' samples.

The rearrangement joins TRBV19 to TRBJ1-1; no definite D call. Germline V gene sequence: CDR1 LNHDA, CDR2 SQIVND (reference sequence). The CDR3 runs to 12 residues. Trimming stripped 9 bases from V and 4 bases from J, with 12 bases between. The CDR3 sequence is CASTGIPTEAFF. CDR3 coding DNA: TGTGCCAGCACTGGGATTCCCACTGAAGCTTTCTTT.

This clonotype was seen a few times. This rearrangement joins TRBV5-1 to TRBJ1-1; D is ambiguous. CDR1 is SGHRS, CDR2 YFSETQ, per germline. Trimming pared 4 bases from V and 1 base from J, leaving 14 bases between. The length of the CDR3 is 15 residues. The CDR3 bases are TGCGCCAGCAGCCTGGTAGAGGGCTCGAACACTGAAGCTTTCTTT. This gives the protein CASSLVEGSNTEAFF.

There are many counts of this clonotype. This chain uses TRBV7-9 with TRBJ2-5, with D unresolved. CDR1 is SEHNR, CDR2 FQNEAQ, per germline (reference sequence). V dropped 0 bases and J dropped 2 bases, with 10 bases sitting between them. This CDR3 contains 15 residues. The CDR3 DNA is TGTGCCAGCAGCTTAGCTCTCGGTTTACAAGAGACCCAGTACTTC. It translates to CASSLALGLQETQYF. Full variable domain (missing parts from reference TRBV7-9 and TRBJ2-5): DTGVSQNPRHKITKRGQNVTFRCDPISEHNRLYWYRQTLGQGPEFLTYFQNEAQLEKSRLLSDRFSAERPKGSFSTLEIQRTEQGDSAMYLCASSLALGLQETQYFGPGTRLLVL.

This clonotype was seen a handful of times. The CDR3 coding sequence is TGTGCCAGTACCAGGGACAGGTGGACCTACGAGCAGTACTTC. The encoded protein is CASTRDRWTYEQYF. This sequence joins TRBV19 and TRBJ2-7; 8 nucleotides align to TRBD1. J was trimmed by 2 bases and V by 7 bases; bases with no gene match: 7. CDR1 and CDR2 (germline): LNHDA, SQIVND (reference sequence). CDR3 length: 14 residues. Full variable domain (remainder filled in from reference TRBV19 and TRBJ2-7): DGGITQSPKYLFRKEGQNVTLSCEQNLNHDAMYWYRQDPGQGLRLIYYSQIVNDFQKGDIAEGYSVSREKKESFPLTVTSAQKNPTAFYLCASTRDRWTYEQYFGPGTRLTVT.

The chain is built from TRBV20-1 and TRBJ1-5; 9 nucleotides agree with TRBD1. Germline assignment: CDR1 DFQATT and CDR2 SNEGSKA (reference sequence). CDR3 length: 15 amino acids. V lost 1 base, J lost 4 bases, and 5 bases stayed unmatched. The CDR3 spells CSARAGTGRNQPQHF. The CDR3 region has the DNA TGCAGTGCTAGAGCCGGGACAGGGAGAAATCAGCCCCAGCATTTT.

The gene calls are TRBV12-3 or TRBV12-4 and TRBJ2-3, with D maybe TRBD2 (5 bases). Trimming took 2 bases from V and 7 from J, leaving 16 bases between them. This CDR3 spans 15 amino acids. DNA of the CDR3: TGTGCCAGCAGTTTACCTACTACGGGGAGACATACGCAGTATTTT. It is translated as CASSLPTTGRHTQYF.

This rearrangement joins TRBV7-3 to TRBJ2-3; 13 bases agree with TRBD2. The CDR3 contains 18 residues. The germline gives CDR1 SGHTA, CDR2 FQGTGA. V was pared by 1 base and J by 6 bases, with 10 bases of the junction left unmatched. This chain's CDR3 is CASSLIGPGLAGEDTQYF. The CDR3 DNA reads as TGTGCCAGCAGCTTAATAGGCCCAGGACTAGCGGGAGAGGATACGCAGTATTTT. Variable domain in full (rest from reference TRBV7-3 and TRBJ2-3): GAGVSQTPSNKVTEKGKYVELRCDPISGHTALYWYRQSLGQGPEFLIYFQGTGAADDSGLPNDRFFAVRPEGSVSTLKIQRTERGDSAVYLCASSLIGPGLAGEDTQYFGPGTRLTVL.

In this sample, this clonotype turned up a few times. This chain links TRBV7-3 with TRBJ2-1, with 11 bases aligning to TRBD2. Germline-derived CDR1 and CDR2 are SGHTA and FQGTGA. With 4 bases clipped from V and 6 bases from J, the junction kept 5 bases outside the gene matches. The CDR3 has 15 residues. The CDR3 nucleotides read TGTGCCAGCAGCTCCATAGCGGGAGGGGTCAATGAGCAGTTCTTC. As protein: CASSSIAGGVNEQFF.

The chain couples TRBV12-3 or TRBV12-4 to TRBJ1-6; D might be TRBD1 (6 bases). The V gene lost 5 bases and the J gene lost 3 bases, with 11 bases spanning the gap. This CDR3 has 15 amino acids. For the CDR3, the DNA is TGTGCCAGCAGTGGACTGGACAGCTATAATTCACCCCTCCACTTT. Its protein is CASSGLDSYNSPLHF.

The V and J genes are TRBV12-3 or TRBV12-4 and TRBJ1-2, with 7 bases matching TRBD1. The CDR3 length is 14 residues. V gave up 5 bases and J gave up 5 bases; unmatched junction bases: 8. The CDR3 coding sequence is TGTGCCAGCAGTCCCCAACAGGGGAGTTATGGCTACACCTTC. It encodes CASSPQQGSYGYTF.

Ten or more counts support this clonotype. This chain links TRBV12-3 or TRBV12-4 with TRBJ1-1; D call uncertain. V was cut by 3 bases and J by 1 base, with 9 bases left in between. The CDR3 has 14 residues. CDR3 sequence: CASSLSWGNTEAFF. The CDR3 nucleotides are TGTGCCAGCAGTTTGTCATGGGGGAACACTGAAGCTTTCTTT.

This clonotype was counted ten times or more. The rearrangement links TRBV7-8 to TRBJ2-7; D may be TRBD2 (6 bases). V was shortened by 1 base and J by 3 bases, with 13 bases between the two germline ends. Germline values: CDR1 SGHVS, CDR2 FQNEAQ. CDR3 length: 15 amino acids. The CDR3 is CASSLEASVNYEQYV. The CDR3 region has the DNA TGTGCCAGCAGCTTAGAGGCTAGCGTTAACTACGAGCAGTACGTC.

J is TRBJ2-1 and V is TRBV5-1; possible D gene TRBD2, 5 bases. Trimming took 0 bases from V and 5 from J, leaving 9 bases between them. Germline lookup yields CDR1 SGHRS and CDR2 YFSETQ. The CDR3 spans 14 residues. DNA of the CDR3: TGCGCCAGCAGCTTGGTAGCGAGAGACAATGAGCAGTTCTTC. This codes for CASSLVARDNEQFF.

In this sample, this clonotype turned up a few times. CDR3 coding DNA: TGTGCCAGCAGCTTAAGTCCCCGCGTGGGTAAACCCACAGATACGCAGTATTTT. The encoded protein is CASSLSPRVGKPTDTQYF. The chain employs TRBV11-2 and TRBJ2-3; D ambiguous. This CDR3 region has 18 residues. The ends were cut back, 2 bases at V and 2 bases at J, with 20 bases in the middle. Germline lookup yields CDR1 SGHAT and CDR2 FQNNGV.

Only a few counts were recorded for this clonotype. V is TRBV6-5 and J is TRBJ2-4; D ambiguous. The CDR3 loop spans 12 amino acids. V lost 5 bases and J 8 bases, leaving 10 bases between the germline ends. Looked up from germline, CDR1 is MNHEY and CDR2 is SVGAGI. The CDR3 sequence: CASSNPGDIQYF. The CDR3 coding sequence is TGTGCCAGCAGTAACCCTGGGGACATTCAGTACTTC.

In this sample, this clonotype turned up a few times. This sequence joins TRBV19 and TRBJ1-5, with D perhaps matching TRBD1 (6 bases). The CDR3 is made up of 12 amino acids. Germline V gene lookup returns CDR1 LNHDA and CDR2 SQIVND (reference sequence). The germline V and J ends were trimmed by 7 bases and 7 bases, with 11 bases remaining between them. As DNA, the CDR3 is TGTGCCAGTAACGGGGGCCTACAGCCCCAGCATTTT. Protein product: CASNGGLQPQHF.

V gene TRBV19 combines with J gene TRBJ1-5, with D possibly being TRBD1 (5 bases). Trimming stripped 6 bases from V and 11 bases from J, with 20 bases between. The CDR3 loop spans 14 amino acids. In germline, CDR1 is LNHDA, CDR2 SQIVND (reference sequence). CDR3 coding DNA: TGTGCCAGTAGAGCCCCAGGAGGGGTTTGGTCCCAGCATTTT. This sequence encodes CASRAPGGVWSQHF.

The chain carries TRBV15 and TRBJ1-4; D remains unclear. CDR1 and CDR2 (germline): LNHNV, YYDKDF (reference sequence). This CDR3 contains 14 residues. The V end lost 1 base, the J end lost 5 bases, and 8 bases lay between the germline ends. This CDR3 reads CATSRVLANEKLFF. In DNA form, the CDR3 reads TGTGCCACCAGCAGAGTTCTGGCGAATGAAAAACTGTTTTTT.

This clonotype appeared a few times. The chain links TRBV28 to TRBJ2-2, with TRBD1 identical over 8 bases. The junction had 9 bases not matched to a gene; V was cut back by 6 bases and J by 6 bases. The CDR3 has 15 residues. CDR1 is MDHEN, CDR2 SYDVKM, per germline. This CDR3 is CASSLGDRSAGELFF. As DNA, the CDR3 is TGTGCCAGCAGCCTAGGGGACAGGTCGGCCGGGGAGCTGTTTTTT. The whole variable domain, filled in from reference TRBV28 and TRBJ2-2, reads DVKVTQSSRYLVKRTGEKVFLECVQDMDHENMFWYRQDPGLGLRLIYFSYDVKMKEKGDIPEGYSVSREKKERFSLILESASTNQTSMYLCASSLGDRSAGELFFGEGSRLTVL.

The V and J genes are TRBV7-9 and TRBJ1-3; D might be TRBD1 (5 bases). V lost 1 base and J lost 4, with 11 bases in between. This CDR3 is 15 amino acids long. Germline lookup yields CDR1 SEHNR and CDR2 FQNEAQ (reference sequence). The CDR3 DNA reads TGTGCCAGCAGCTTAGTGTCAGGGAACGGAAACACCATATATTTT. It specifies CASSLVSGNGNTIYF.

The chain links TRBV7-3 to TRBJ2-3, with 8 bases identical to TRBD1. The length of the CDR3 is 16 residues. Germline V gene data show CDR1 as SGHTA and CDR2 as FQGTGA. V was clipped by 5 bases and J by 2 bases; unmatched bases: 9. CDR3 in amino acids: CASSRGQGVFTDTQYF. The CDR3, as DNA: TGTGCCAGCAGCCGAGGACAGGGTGTTTTCACAGATACGCAGTATTTT.

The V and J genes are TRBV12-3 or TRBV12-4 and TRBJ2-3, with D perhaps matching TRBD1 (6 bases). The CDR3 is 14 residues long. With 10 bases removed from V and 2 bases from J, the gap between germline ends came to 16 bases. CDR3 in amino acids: CATLQGWATDTQYF. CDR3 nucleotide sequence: TGTGCCACCCTACAGGGTTGGGCCACAGATACGCAGTATTTT.

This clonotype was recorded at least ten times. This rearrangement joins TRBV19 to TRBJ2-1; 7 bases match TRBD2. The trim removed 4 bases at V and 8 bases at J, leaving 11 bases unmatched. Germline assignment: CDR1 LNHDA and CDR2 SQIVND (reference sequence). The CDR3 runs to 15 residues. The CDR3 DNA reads TGTGCCAGTAGTACCCGTCGGGAGGCTAGGGATGAGCAGTTCTTC. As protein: CASSTRREARDEQFF.

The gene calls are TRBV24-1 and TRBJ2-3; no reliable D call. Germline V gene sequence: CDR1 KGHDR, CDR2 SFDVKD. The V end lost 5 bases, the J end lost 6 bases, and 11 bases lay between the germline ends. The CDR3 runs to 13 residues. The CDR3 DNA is TGTGCCACCAGTGCCGCGCGGCGGGATACGCAGTATTTT. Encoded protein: CATSAARRDTQYF.